The present TCR beta chain was sequenced within a study of immune cell composition in non-small cell lung cancer. Study-level points and caveats: Tumour TCR-beta clonality showed no significant link to smoking pack-years.

Normal lung sampling was at least 3 cm from the tumour, as distant as possible. On this clone: Its antigen is not identified.

This table comes from immunoSEQ multiplex PCR, and its TCRdb copy is limited to in-frame clones, with some not included. The repertoire holds thousands of clones, roughly 73% seen once, with about 17% in the top ten. CDR3 length: 11 residues. V lost 7 bases and J lost 2, with 5 bases in between. Looked up from germline, CDR1 is MDHEN and CDR2 is SYDVKM. This same sample was also part of a study on CD4 T cells in lung cancer. According to that study: Four resected stage I-III patients provided tumor and non-adjacent lung tissue. Before blood donation, patients had received platinum chemotherapy among other treatments.

The chain recombines TRBV28 with TRBJ1-1, with unresolved D. This sequence originates from a human donor with non-small cell lung cancer. Sequenced material: non-adjacent lung tissue. CDR3 nucleotides: TGTGCCAGCATTGTAAACACTGAAGCTTTCTTT. It is translated as CASIVNTEAFF.